The 19 T cell receptor beta chains listed next were all sequenced from one sample in a study of T cells in Graves' hyperthyroidism and ophthalmopathy. TCR beta CDR3 sequences were amplified from RNA transcripts. A first-round RT-PCR of the TCR CDR3 used the HTBI primer set. One entry per CDR3 protein, called by TCRdb with MiXCR from the multiplex PCR reads. The table includes under 800,000 distinct CDR3 sequences, around 15% detected once. Sequencing input: blood. Receptors originate from a woman aged 18-29 years with Graves' hyperthyroidism.

This clonotype was seen a handful of times. The gene calls are TRBV7-9 and TRBJ2-1, with D uncertain. The CDR3 has 11 residues. V dropped 2 bases and J dropped 10 bases, with 6 bases sitting between them. CDR1 and CDR2 from the germline V gene are SEHNR and FQNEAQ (reference sequence). The CDR3 nucleotides are TGTGCCAGCAGCTTACAACCCGAGCAGTTCTTC. This codes for CASSLQPEQFF. The whole variable domain, remainder taken from reference TRBV7-9 and TRBJ2-1, is DTGVSQNPRHKITKRGQNVTFRCDPISEHNRLYWYRQTLGQGPEFLTYFQNEAQLEKSRLLSDRFSAERPKGSFSTLEIQRTEQGDSAMYLCASSLQPEQFFGPGTRLTVL.

This clonotype has a handful of counts. The chain employs TRBV28 and TRBJ1-5, with 7 bases identical to TRBD1. J lost 3 bases, V lost 7 bases, and 6 bases had no gene match. CDR3 size: 14 residues. CDR1 MDHEN and CDR2 SYDVKM come from the germline V gene. The CDR3 DNA is TGTGCCAGCATCGTACAGGGGAACAATCAGCCCCAGCATTTT. Translation gives CASIVQGNNQPQHF.

This chain joins TRBV12-3 or TRBV12-4 and TRBJ1-5, with D unresolved. The V and J ends lost 6 bases and 3 bases respectively, with 18 bases between them. The CDR3 is 16 residues long. CDR3: CASSLLPLRNNQPQHF. The CDR3 coding sequence is TGTGCCAGCAGCCTCTTGCCGCTGCGGAACAATCAGCCCCAGCATTTT.

This clonotype showed up many times. The rearrangement uses TRBV7-2 and TRBJ2-3, with 7 bases identical to TRBD1. Trimming at V came to 7 bases and at J to 6 bases, leaving 16 bases not matched to a gene. This CDR3 has 16 amino acids. Germline-derived CDR1 and CDR2 are SGHTA and FQGNSA. This chain's CDR3 is CASTLNPRGSMDTQYF. DNA for the CDR3: TGTGCCAGCACCCTAAACCCCAGGGGGAGCATGGATACGCAGTATTTT.

The chain couples TRBV7-9 to TRBJ2-1, with D uncertain. This CDR3 region has 13 residues. Germline values: CDR1 SEHNR, CDR2 FQNEAQ (reference sequence). V lost 2 bases, J lost 8 bases, and 10 bases lay in between. CDR3 protein: CASSLSRYDEQFF. Written as DNA, the CDR3 is TGTGCCAGCAGCTTAAGCAGATATGATGAGCAGTTCTTC.

As regards this clonotype: A much larger clone is a single base away; this may be a read error. The chain combines TRBV20-1 with TRBJ2-7, with D unclear. Looked up from germline, CDR1 is DFQATT and CDR2 is SNEGSKA (reference sequence). V lost 8 bases to trimming and J lost 4 bases, with 18 bases between them. The CDR3 runs 13 residues. CDR3 DNA sequence: TGCAGTACCACCCACCGTAGGGTTTACGAGCAGTACTTC. It specifies CSTTHRRVYEQYF.

This clonotype has only a few counts. The chain links TRBV18 to TRBJ1-4; no clear D gene. Germline V gene sequence: CDR1 KGHSH, CDR2 LQKENI. This CDR3 has 16 residues. The V gene lost 2 bases and the J gene lost 4 bases, with 14 bases spanning the gap. This CDR3 reads CASSPGFPGSNEKLFF. Written as DNA, the CDR3 is TGTGCCAGCTCACCAGGATTTCCGGGAAGTAATGAAAAACTGTTTTTT.

This clonotype was seen a few times. J is TRBJ1-1 and V is TRBV28; no reliable D call. V lost 6 bases, J lost 4 bases, and 18 bases lay in between. The CDR3 sequence is 15 residues long. The V gene's germline CDR1 is MDHEN and CDR2 SYDVKM. Written as DNA, the CDR3 is TGTGCCAGCAGCGCGTACGGGAGGAGGAGCACTGAAGCTTTCTTT. This sequence encodes CASSAYGRRSTEAFF.

In its sample, this clonotype was seen a few times. V is TRBV7-6 and J is TRBJ1-4; D unclear. Trimming removed 1 base from V and 3 bases from J, with 9 bases in between. The germline CDR1 and CDR2 sequences are SGHVS and FNYEAQ. This CDR3 has 15 residues. CDR3 nucleotides: TGTGCCAGCAGCTTAGTAACGGGGTCTAATGAAAAACTGTTTTTT. Translation gives CASSLVTGSNEKLFF. Looking up the rest from reference TRBV7-6 and TRBJ1-4 gives the full variable domain: GAGVSQSPRYKVTKRGQDVALRCDPISGHVSLYWYRQALGQGPEFLTYFNYEAQQDKSGLPNDRFSAERPEGSISTLTIQRTEQRDSAMYRCASSLVTGSNEKLFFGSGTQLSVL.

The chain uses TRBV2 and TRBJ1-1; D gene uncertain. Trimming cost V 8 bases and J 1 base, with 20 bases left between them. The CDR3 is 16 amino acids. Per germline, CDR1 SNHLY and CDR2 FYNNEI. The CDR3 DNA is TGTGCCAGCTTGGCCCAACTAGAAGTCGCGAACACTGAAGCTTTCTTT. Translation: CASLAQLEVANTEAFF. The variable domain in full, with the rest retrieved from reference TRBV2 and TRBJ1-1, is EPEVTQTPSHQVTQMGQEVILRCVPISNHLYFYWYRQILGQKVEFLVSFYNNEISEKSEIFDDQFSVERPDGSNFTLKIRSTKLEDSAMYFCASLAQLEVANTEAFFGQGTRLTVV.

This chain connects TRBV24-1 to TRBJ2-1; TRBD1 aligns across 8 bases. J gave up 6 bases and V 2 bases, and 8 bases lay outside the gene matches. CDR3 length: 16 residues. The germline gives CDR1 KGHDR, CDR2 SFDVKD. The CDR3 spells CATSDSTGVPGNEQFF. As DNA, the CDR3 is TGTGCCACCAGTGATTCGACAGGGGTCCCAGGCAATGAGCAGTTCTTC.

There are a few counts of this clonotype. The chain joins TRBV5-1 to TRBJ2-7; 8 nucleotides match TRBD2. The CDR3 spans 17 residues. Germline-derived CDR1 and CDR2 are SGHRS and YFSETQ. V was clipped by 6 bases and J by 4 bases; unmatched bases: 18. The CDR3 here is CASNSHSSGGVSYEQYF. CDR3 sequence (DNA): TGCGCCAGCAACTCACACTCAAGCGGGGGAGTGTCTTACGAGCAGTACTTC.

This clonotype was recorded many times. The chain is built from TRBV7-9 and TRBJ2-1; 14 bases agree with TRBD2. CDR3 length equals 15 residues. Germline lookup yields CDR1 SEHNR and CDR2 FQNEAQ (reference sequence). J lost 9 bases, V lost 3 bases, and 4 bases had no gene match. As DNA, the CDR3 is TGTGCCAGCAGCTTCCCAGGGACTAGCGGGAGTGAGCAGTTCTTC. Translation gives CASSFPGTSGSEQFF.

The CDR3 here is CASTYPQSTDTQYF. CDR3 bases: TGTGCCAGCACCTACCCTCAAAGCACAGATACGCAGTATTTT. The chain recombines TRBV7-9 with TRBJ2-3; D gene ambiguous. This CDR3 has 14 amino acids. Germline CDR1 SEHNR, CDR2 FQNEAQ (reference sequence). The V end lost 7 bases, the J end lost 0 bases, and 11 bases lay between the germline ends.

The sample holds many counts of this clonotype. The chain couples TRBV13 to TRBJ2-4, with a weak D call TRBD2 (6 bases). The V gene lost 2 bases and the J gene lost 7 bases, with 9 bases spanning the gap. This CDR3 has 13 residues. Per the germline V gene, CDR1 is PRHDT and CDR2 is FYEKMQ (reference sequence). The DNA of the CDR3 is TGTGCCAGCAGCTTAACACGGGGGAACATTCAGTACTTC. Protein: CASSLTRGNIQYF.

This clonotype was seen many times. The rearrangement joins TRBV27 to TRBJ1-2, with 8 bases identical to TRBD1. The V segment lost 4 bases and the J segment 4 bases; nucleotides outside the gene matches: 5. CDR1 and CDR2 from the germline V gene are MNHEY and SMNVEV (reference sequence). The length of the CDR3 is 14 residues. CDR3 sequence: CASSSRTGPYGYTF. CDR3 bases: TGTGCCAGCAGTTCTCGGACAGGGCCCTATGGCTACACCTTC.

This clonotype was recorded many times. The chain joins TRBV20-1 to TRBJ2-7; perhaps TRBD1 as D (6 bases). The CDR3 extends over 11 amino acids. CDR1 DFQATT and CDR2 SNEGSKA come from the germline V gene (reference sequence). The V end lost 3 bases, the J end lost 3 bases, and 6 bases lay between the germline ends. Here the CDR3 DNA reads TGCAGTGCTAGGGACAGCTACGAGCAGTACTTC. Amino acid sequence: CSARDSYEQYF.

This clonotype was observed at least ten times. The V call is TRBV2, the J call TRBJ2-7, with D perhaps matching TRBD2 (5 bases). Trimming took 6 bases from V and 7 from J, leaving 13 bases between them. There are 12 residues in the CDR3. CDR1 is SNHLY, CDR2 FYNNEI, per germline. CDR3 nucleotide sequence: TGTGCCAGCAGGGTGAGGGCCGAGGAGCAGTACTTC. Encoded protein: CASRVRAEEQYF. The full variable domain, rest sourced from reference TRBV2 and TRBJ2-7, is EPEVTQTPSHQVTQMGQEVILRCVPISNHLYFYWYRQILGQKVEFLVSFYNNEISEKSEIFDDQFSVERPDGSNFTLKIRSTKLEDSAMYFCASRVRAEEQYFGPGTRLTVT.

This clonotype was seen only a few times. The chain joins TRBV20-1 to TRBJ2-2; tentative D call: TRBD2 (6 bases). CDR1 and CDR2 (germline): DFQATT, SNEGSKA (reference sequence). This CDR3 contains 15 residues. With 5 bases removed from V and 6 bases from J, the gap between germline ends came to 19 bases. CDR3 DNA: TGCAGTGCTCGCCACTCGGGAGTAGGGCCCGGGGAGCTGTTTTTT. It is translated as CSARHSGVGPGELFF.